This is a list of T cell receptor beta chains from one sample in a study of blood T cell repertoires in COVID-19. The repertoire was sequenced with immunoSEQ multiplex PCR; TCRdb's copy has only in-frame clones and lacks some. The profile covers about 160,000 clones, with about 81% appearing a single time and around a fifth taken by the ten largest. Sequences were obtained from peripheral blood. The receptor source for this set is a woman older than 75 with acute or convalescent COVID-19. Each CDR3 is given with its conserved first and last residue. D genes are given only for firm matches. Part of the rows lack a size; the others show once, few, many or a class for expanded clones.

d_call	clone_size	j_call	v_call	cdr3_aa	cdr3_nt
TRBD1	-	TRBJ1-2	TRBV27	CASSIRQGASGYTF	TGTGCCAGCAGTATAAGACAGGGGGCGAGCGGCTACACCTTC
TRBD2	-	TRBJ2-7	TRBV15	CATSAILRGSTEQYF	TGTGCCACCAGCGCCATCTTGCGGGGGTCCACCGAGCAGTACTTC
TRBD1	-	TRBJ2-7	TRBV28	CASSFSAGQGSYEQYF	TGTGCCAGCAGTTTTTCCGCGGGACAGGGCTCCTACGAGCAGTACTTC
TRBD1	-	TRBJ2-7	TRBV10-3	CAITSRDRLYEQYF	TGTGCCATCACCTCCCGGGACAGACTATACGAGCAGTACTTC
TRBD2	few	TRBJ2-1	TRBV6-4	CASSDFRLGLAGGEQFF	TGTGCCAGCAGTGACTTCAGGCTCGGACTAGCGGGAGGGGAGCAGTTCTTC
-	-	TRBJ1-4	TRBV5-1	CASAQGTNEKLFF	TGCGCCAGCGCGCAGGGGACTAATGAAAAACTGTTTTTT
TRBD1	-	TRBJ2-5	TRBV19	CASRKTGGNVETQYF	TGTGCCAGTAGGAAGACAGGGGGGAATGTGGAGACCCAGTACTTC
-	once	TRBJ1-1	TRBV28	CASSFNAPWGDRTEAFF	TGTGCCAGCAGTTTCAATGCCCCTTGGGGGGATCGCACTGAAGCTTTCTTT
-	-	TRBJ1-1	TRBV27	CASSLWGGLGTEAFF	TGTGCCAGCAGTTTATGGGGGGGGCTGGGCACTGAAGCTTTCTTT
TRBD1	-	TRBJ2-7	TRBV30	CAWSVLGTGLNEQYF	TGTGCCTGGAGTGTATTGGGGACAGGTCTAAACGAGCAGTACTTC
-	-	TRBJ1-1	TRBV7-3	CASSFTPDNEAFF	TGTGCCAGCAGCTTCACACCCGACAATGAAGCTTTCTTT
TRBD2	-	TRBJ2-7	TRBV6-6	CASSYAGVGYEQYF	TGTGCCAGCAGTTACGCGGGAGTAGGATACGAGCAGTACTTC
-	-	TRBJ1-1	TRBV6-5	CASSRSTGNTEAFF	TGTGCCAGCAGCCGTTCTACAGGGAACACTGAAGCTTTCTTT
-	-	TRBJ1-2	TRBV10-3	CAIRDSSGDGYTF	TGTGCCATCAGGGATAGCAGCGGGGATGGCTACACCTTC
-	few	TRBJ1-5	TRBV7-2	CASSLTVSNQPQHF	TGTGCCAGCAGCTTAACGGTCAGCAATCAGCCCCAGCATTTT
-	-	TRBJ1-5	TRBV10-2	CASSDREEQPQHF	TGCGCCAGCAGTGACAGGGAAGAACAGCCCCAGCATTTT
-	-	TRBJ1-2	TRBV5-4	CASSQSYRGTSDGYTF	TGTGCCAGCAGCCAGAGCTACCGGGGAACGTCAGATGGCTACACCTTC
TRBD1	-	TRBJ1-1	TRBV15	CATSRGQANTEAFF	TGTGCCACCAGCCGGGGACAGGCGAACACTGAAGCTTTCTTT
TRBD1	-	TRBJ2-7	TRBV6-2/TRBV6-3	CASSSPRTGSSYEQYF	TGTGCCAGCAGCTCCCCAAGGACAGGGAGCTCCTACGAGCAGTACTTC
TRBD1	-	TRBJ2-7	TRBV5-6	CASSSGQGGSEQYF	TGTGCCAGCAGCTCGGGACAGGGTGGTTCCGAGCAGTACTTC
TRBD1	-	TRBJ1-6	TRBV5-1	CASSSGQGNNSPLHF	TGCGCCAGCAGCTCAGGACAGGGGAATAATTCACCCCTCCACTTT
TRBD2	once	TRBJ2-3	TRBV7-3	CASSLAGGLSGSDTQYF	TGTGCCAGCAGCTTGGCGGGGGGGCTCTCCGGATCAGATACGCAGTATTTT